This T cell receptor (beta chain) is from a study of CD8 T cells in ankylosing spondylitis. Details on this clonotype: The antigen is undetermined.

For TCR beta, libraries came from quantitative 5'-RACE with molecular barcodes. TCRdb analysed the 5' RACE reads with MiXCR anew, one entry per CDR3 protein. The repertoire holds about 330,000 distinct CDR3 sequences, with 7.5% to 9% as singletons. Whole-study results and caveats: Some of these motif variants have turned up before, in reports on reactive arthritis synovial fluid and blood. Ankylosing spondylitis blood appeared to be characterized by a TCR beta motif of fewer than ten highly homologous variants. Peripheral blood samples showed relatively rare disease-linked clones, and these clones were CD8+. The study looked at matched synovial fluid samples from ankylosing spondylitis patients. Disease-linked clones were reported to be significantly enriched there.

Trimming shortened V by 5 bases and J by 4 bases, and 14 bases separated the two germline ends. The CDR3 runs to 14 residues. Sequenced: blood, either unsorted or a sorted T cell fraction (not recorded which). The chain combines TRBV12-3 or TRBV12-4 with TRBJ1-2; D might be TRBD1 (5 bases). This receptor was identified in a male donor with ankylosing spondylitis. In nucleotides, the CDR3 is TGTGCCAGCAGTCGACAACAGGCGGGCTATGGCTACACCTTC. Translating it yields CASSRQQAGYGYTF.